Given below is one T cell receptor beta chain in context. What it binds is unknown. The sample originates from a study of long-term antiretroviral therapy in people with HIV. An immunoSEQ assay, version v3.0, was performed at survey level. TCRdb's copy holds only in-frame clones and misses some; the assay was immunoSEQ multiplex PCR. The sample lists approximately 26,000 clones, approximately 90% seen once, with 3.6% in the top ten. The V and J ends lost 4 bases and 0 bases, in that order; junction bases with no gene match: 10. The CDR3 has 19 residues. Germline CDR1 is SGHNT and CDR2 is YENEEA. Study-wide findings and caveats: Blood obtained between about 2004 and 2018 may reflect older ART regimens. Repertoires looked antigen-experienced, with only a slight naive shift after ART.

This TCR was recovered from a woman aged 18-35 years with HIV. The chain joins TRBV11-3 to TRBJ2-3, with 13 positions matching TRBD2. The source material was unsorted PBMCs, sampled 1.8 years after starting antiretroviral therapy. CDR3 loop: CASSSAGPGLAGSTDTQYF. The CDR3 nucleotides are TGTGCCAGCAGCTCAGCCGGGCCGGGACTAGCGGGGAGCACAGATACGCAGTATTTT.